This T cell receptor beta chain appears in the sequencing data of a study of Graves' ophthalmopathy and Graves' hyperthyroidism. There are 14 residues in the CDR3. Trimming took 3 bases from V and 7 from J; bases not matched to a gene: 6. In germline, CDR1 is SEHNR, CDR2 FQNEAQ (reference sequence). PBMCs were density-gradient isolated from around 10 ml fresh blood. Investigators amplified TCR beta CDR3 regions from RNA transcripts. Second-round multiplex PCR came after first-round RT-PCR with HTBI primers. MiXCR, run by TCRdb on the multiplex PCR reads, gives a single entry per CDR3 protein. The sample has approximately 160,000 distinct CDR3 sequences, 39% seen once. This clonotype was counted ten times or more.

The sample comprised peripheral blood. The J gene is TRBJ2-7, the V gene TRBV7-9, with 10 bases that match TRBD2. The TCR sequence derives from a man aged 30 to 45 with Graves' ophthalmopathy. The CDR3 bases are TGTGCCAGCAGCTTCAGCGGACTAGCGGTAGAGCAGTACTTC. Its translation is CASSFSGLAVEQYF.